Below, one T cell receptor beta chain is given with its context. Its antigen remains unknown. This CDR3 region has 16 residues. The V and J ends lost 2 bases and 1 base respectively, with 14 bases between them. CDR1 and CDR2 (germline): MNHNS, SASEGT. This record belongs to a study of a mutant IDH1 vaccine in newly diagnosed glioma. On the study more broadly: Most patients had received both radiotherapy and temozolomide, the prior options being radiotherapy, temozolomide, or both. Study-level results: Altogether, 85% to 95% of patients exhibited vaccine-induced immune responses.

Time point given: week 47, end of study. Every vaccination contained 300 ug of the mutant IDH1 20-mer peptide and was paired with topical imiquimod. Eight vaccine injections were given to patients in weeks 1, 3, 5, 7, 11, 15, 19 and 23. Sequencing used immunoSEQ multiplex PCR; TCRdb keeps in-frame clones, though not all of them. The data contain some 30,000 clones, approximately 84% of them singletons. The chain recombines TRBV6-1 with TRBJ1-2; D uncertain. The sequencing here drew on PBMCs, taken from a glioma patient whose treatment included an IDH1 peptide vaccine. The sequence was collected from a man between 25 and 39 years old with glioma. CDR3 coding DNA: TGTGCCAGCAGTGAATCTACTGGAATGGGTAACTATGGCTACACCTTC. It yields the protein CASSESTGMGNYGYTF.